The text below deals with one TCR beta chain. Its target is not known. The junction had 7 bases not matched to a gene; V was cut back by 5 bases and J by 8 bases. CDR1 is SNHLY and CDR2 is FYNNEI in the germline V gene. This CDR3 is built from 15 residues. Amplification targeted TCR beta CDR3 regions from RNA transcripts. The TCR CDR3 first-round RT-PCR relied on the HTBI primer set. MiXCR, run by TCRdb on the multiplex PCR reads, gives a single entry per CDR3 protein. The sample lists about 840,000 distinct CDR3 sequences, roughly 37% occurring once. This sample stems from a study of T cells in Graves' hyperthyroidism and ophthalmopathy. Study-wide results and caveats: Using 13 V-J features, a model discriminated ophthalmopathy from stable hyperthyroidism.

The study based diagnoses on clinical symptoms, serum thyroxine and TRAb, thyroid ultrasound and orbital computed tomography. PBMCs were obtained from approximately 10 ml fresh peripheral blood. The TCR was taken from a man between 18 and 29 years old with Graves' hyperthyroidism. Sample: blood. V and J are TRBV2 and TRBJ1-5, with 12 nucleotides matching TRBD1. CDR3 sequence reads: CASSFPGQGAKPQHF. The CDR3 DNA follows: TGTGCCAGCAGTTTCCCGGGACAGGGGGCGAAGCCCCAGCATTTT.